The entry below describes one TCR beta chain. Its antigen is not identified. It may be a read error: a sequence one base away is much more abundant. This sample was taken from a study of breast tumors, draining lymph nodes, adjacent tissues. The CDR3 is 14 amino acids. Germline values: CDR1 MNHEY, CDR2 SVGAGI. The lymph nodes were axillary draining lymph nodes from breast cancer patients. One entry per CDR3 protein results from TCRdb running MiXCR on the multiplex PCR reads. Of about 200,000 distinct CDR3 sequences in the sample, roughly 29% are singletons; the top ten hold approximately 4.5%. Study conclusions and caveats: Tumor TCR diversity was below lymph nodes but above nontumor tissue. Tumor T cell lymph node origin was a supported hypothesis, not proven.

The J gene is TRBJ2-7, the V gene TRBV6-5; D may be TRBD1 (6 bases). This TCR came from a female donor with breast cancer. Some clones in this sample may be carry-over from other donors' samples. The sequenced material came from axillary lymph node tissue. The CDR3 nucleotides are TGTGCCAGCAGTCACTCGAAGGACAGATACGAGCAGTACTTC. This encodes CASSHSKDRYEQYF.